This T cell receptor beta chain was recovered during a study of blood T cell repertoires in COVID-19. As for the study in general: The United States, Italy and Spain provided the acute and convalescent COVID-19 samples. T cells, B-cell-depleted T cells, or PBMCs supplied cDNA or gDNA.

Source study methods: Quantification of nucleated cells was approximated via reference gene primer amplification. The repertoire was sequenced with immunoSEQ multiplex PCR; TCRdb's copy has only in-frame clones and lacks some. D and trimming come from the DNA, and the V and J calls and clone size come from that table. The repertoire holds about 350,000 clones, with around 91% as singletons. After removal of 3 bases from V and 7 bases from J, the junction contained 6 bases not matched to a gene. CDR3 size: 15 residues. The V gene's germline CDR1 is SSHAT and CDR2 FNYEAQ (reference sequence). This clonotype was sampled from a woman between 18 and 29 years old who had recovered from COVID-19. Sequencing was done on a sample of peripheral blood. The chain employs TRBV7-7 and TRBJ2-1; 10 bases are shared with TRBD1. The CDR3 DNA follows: TGTGCCAGCAGCTTGGGGACAGGGGCTGGGAATGAGCAGTTCTTC. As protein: CASSLGTGAGNEQFF.